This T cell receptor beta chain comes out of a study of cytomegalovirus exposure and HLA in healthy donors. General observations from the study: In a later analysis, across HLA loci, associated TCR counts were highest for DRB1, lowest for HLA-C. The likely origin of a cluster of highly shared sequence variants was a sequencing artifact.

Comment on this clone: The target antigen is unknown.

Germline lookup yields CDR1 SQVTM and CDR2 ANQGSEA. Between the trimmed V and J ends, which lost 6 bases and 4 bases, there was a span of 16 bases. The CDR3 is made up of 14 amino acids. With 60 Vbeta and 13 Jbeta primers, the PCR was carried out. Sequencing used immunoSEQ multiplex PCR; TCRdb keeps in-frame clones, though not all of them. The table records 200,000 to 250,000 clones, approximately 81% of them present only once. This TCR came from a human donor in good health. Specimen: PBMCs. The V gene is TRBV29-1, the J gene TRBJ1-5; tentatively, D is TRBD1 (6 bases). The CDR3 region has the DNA TGCAGCGTCGCTTTAGGGGGTCGGAATCAGCCCCAGCATTTT. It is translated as CSVALGGRNQPQHF.